The 8 T cell receptor beta chains given below trace back to one sample, sequenced in a study of T cell responses to AZD1222 COVID-19 vaccine. Here immunoSEQ multiplex PCR was the method, and the copy in TCRdb shows in-frame clones only, minus some. The data hold roughly 170,000 clones, with 94% observed a single time. The specimen was peripheral blood, collected 28 days after the second AZD1222 dose. These receptors were collected from an adult who received the AZD1222 COVID-19 vaccine.

The V and J genes are TRBV14 and TRBJ1-2, with D maybe TRBD1 (5 bases). The germline V gene encodes CDR1 SGHDN and CDR2 FVKESK. V was shortened by 0 bases and J by 5 bases, with 13 bases between the two germline ends. This CDR3 is 15 amino acids long. The CDR3 is CASSQDTARDYGYTF. DNA for the CDR3: TGTGCCAGCAGCCAAGATACGGCCAGGGATTATGGCTACACCTTC.

The chain recombines TRBV27 with TRBJ2-1; tentative D call: TRBD1 (6 bases). The CDR3 sequence is 13 residues long. V lost 3 bases, J lost 6 bases, and 9 bases lay in between. Germline CDR1 is MNHEY and CDR2 is SMNVEV (reference sequence). CDR3 loop: CASSLDRRNEQFF. CDR3 in DNA: TGTGCCAGCAGTTTGGACAGACGCAATGAGCAGTTCTTC.

V usage is TRBV27 and J usage is TRBJ2-1; perhaps TRBD2 as D (6 bases). This CDR3 is 15 amino acids long. Germline CDR1 is MNHEY and CDR2 is SMNVEV (reference sequence). V lost 0 bases and J lost 4, with 10 bases in between. The CDR3 loop is CASSLSPGDYNEQFF. The CDR3 DNA is TGTGCCAGCAGTTTATCTCCGGGAGATTACAATGAGCAGTTCTTC.

The chain links TRBV11-2 to TRBJ1-3; D call uncertain. The CDR3 sequence is 14 residues long. V lost 3 bases and J lost 0, with 6 bases in between. CDR1 is SGHAT and CDR2 is FQNNGV in the germline V gene. The CDR3: CASSFSGSGNTIYF. In DNA, the CDR3 is TGTGCCAGCAGCTTTTCCGGCTCTGGAAACACCATATATTTT.

The V call is TRBV28, the J call TRBJ1-6; D not resolved. The CDR3 has 14 amino acids. Looked up from germline, CDR1 is MDHEN and CDR2 is SYDVKM. Trimming took off 7 bases at V and 14 bases at J, with 21 bases between the two ends. In DNA form, the CDR3 reads TGTGCCAGCACCATCCTCCTTTCAGGAGGGACCCTCCACTTT. This codes for CASTILLSGGTLHF.

A note on this clone: The sample carries other DNA sequences with the same CDR3. The genes are TRBV18 and TRBJ2-3; the D is unclear. V was cut by 3 bases and J by 4 bases, with 8 bases left in between. This CDR3 spans 13 amino acids. The germline V gene encodes CDR1 KGHSH and CDR2 LQKENI. The CDR3 nucleotides are TGTGCCAGCTCACCTCTTGTTGCAGATACGCAGTATTTT. It translates to CASSPLVADTQYF.

The chain is built from TRBV3-1 (or the pseudogene TRBV3-2) and TRBJ2-1, with a tentative D call TRBD1 (6 bases). CDR1 is LGHDT and CDR2 is YNNKEL in the germline V gene (reference sequence). V was shortened by 4 bases and J by 6 bases, with 22 bases between the two germline ends. This CDR3 contains 17 residues. The CDR3 reads CASSLPYGDTQGNEQFF. In DNA, the CDR3 is TGTGCCAGCAGCCTACCTTATGGGGACACCCAGGGCAATGAGCAGTTCTTC.

The genes are TRBV23-1 and TRBJ1-1; 11 bases line up with TRBD1. Being an ORF, TRBV23-1 has a function that is uncertain. The CDR3 runs to 20 residues. The trim removed 0 bases at V and 3 bases at J, leaving 15 bases unmatched. CDR3 sequence reads: CASSQSRFMDRGRVDTEAFF. Written as DNA, the CDR3 is TGCGCCAGCAGTCAATCCCGGTTCATGGACAGGGGGCGCGTCGACACTGAAGCTTTCTTT.